These T cell receptor beta chains were read from a single sample in a study of T cells in tuberculosis. Libraries were prepared by immunoSEQ multiplex PCR; TCRdb keeps only in-frame clonotypes and omits some of them. The sample has about 58,000 clones, around 90% seen once. Input material: CD1b-GMM tetramer-negative cells sorted from PBMCs. The receptors shown here come from an adult woman with latent tuberculosis. CDR3s include the opening cysteine and the closing phenylalanine or tryptophan. Fields, in order: J gene, clone size, D gene, V gene, CDR3 length, CDR3 DNA, CDR3 protein. A D gene is named only where the DNA matches it firmly. A clone size is listed for some rows: how often the clone was seen (once, few, many), or a class if it is expanded.

TRBJ2-3	-	-	TRBV9	14	TGTGCCAGCAGCGTGATGGAGGCCCGAGATACGCAGTATTTT	CASSVMEARDTQYF
TRBJ1-1	once	TRBD1	TRBV15	16	TGTGCCACCAGCATTGGGACAGGGTCGGTGAACACTGAAGCTTTCTTT	CATSIGTGSVNTEAFF
TRBJ2-1	-	-	TRBV2	16	TGTGCCAGCAGTGAATATGAGAGCGCCACCTACAATGAGCAGTTCTTC	CASSEYESATYNEQFF
TRBJ2-1	-	-	TRBV7-3	12	TGTGCCAGCAGCTTAACGTCCATTGAGCAGTTCTTC	CASSLTSIEQFF
TRBJ2-2	-	TRBD2	TRBV27	16	TGTGCCAGCAGTTTAGGGAGGGAGGTTGTCACCGGGGAGCTGTTTTTT	CASSLGREVVTGELFF
TRBJ2-3	-	TRBD2	TRBV4-1	15	TGCGCCAGCAGCCCCCTAGGACTAGGGGCAGATACGCAGTATTTT	CASSPLGLGADTQYF
TRBJ2-3	-	-	TRBV18	12	TGTGCCAGCTCCACTAGCACAGATACGCAGTATTTT	CASSTSTDTQYF
TRBJ1-1	-	-	TRBV7-9	16	TGTGCCAGCAGCGGAGCAGGGCATCCTACGAACACTGAAGCTTTCTTT	CASSGAGHPTNTEAFF
TRBJ2-1	-	TRBD2	TRBV27	15	TGTGCCAGCAGCCCAGACGGGGGGGCCTACAATGAGCAGTTCTTC	CASSPDGGAYNEQFF
TRBJ2-1	-	TRBD1	TRBV29-1	14	TGCAGCGTTGAGGAGCGACAGGGGATCAATGAGCAGTTCTTC	CSVEERQGINEQFF
TRBJ1-4	few	TRBD1	TRBV4-3	15	TGCGCCAGCAGCCAAGTTAGGACAGGAAATGAAAAACTGTTTTTT	CASSQVRTGNEKLFF
TRBJ2-7	-	-	TRBV5-6	16	TGTGCCAGCAGCTTGGGGGGTGCGTCAGGGTCTCACGAGCAGTACTTC	CASSLGGASGSHEQYF
TRBJ1-5	-	-	TRBV19	15	TGTGCCAGTAGTATGGGCGGGGGACCCAATCAGCCCCAGCATTTT	CASSMGGGPNQPQHF
TRBJ2-7	-	TRBD2	TRBV11-3	15	TGTGCCAGCAGCTTACTAGCGGGAGGGCACTACGAGCAGTACTTC	CASSLLAGGHYEQYF
TRBJ2-3	once	-	TRBV7-2	12	TGTGCCAGCAGCCCTCGCACAGATACGCAGTATTTT	CASSPRTDTQYF
TRBJ2-7	-	TRBD1	TRBV9	15	TGTGCCAGCAGTGTTCCTAGGACAGGTATCTCCGAGCAGTACTTC	CASSVPRTGISEQYF
TRBJ2-7	-	TRBD2	TRBV25-1	15	TGTGCCAGCAGTGATGGGTCTAGCGGGCACTACGAGCAGTACTTC	CASSDGSSGHYEQYF
TRBJ1-5	-	-	TRBV27	13	TGTGCCAGCAGTCTGAACAGGGATCAGCCCCAGCATTTT	CASSLNRDQPQHF
TRBJ1-1	-	-	TRBV9	13	TGTGCCAGCAGCGCCGCAGGGTACACTGAAGCTTTCTTT	CASSAAGYTEAFF
TRBJ1-2	-	-	TRBV28	14	TGTGCCAGCAGTCTTCACGGGACTCCCTATGGCTACACCTTC	CASSLHGTPYGYTF
TRBJ2-7	-	TRBD2	TRBV14	14	TGTGCCAGCAGCCAATCGGGGGGCTCCTACGAGCAGTACTTC	CASSQSGGSYEQYF
TRBJ1-1	-	TRBD1	TRBV19	13	TGTGCCAGCAGAGCTTCCAGGGGGACTGAAGCTTTCTTT	CASRASRGTEAFF
TRBJ1-2	-	-	TRBV28	12	TGTGCCAGCTGGGGGCCCCCCTATGGCTACACCTTC	CASWGPPYGYTF
TRBJ2-7	-	-	TRBV11-1	17	TGTGCCAGCAGCTTATGGGTCCCCGGAGGGGTATCCTACGAGCAGTACTTC	CASSLWVPGGVSYEQYF
TRBJ2-7	-	TRBD2	TRBV25-1	13	TGTGCCTCCCGACCGGGGACTAGCGGTCCGCAGTACTTC	CASRPGTSGPQYF
TRBJ1-2	-	TRBD1	TRBV6-5	14	TGTGCCAGCAGTCCACAGACAGGGATTGATGGCTACACCTTC	CASSPQTGIDGYTF
TRBJ1-1	-	-	TRBV11-2	16	TGTGCCAGCAGCTTAGCTGGCCCAGGGGTGAACACTGAAGCTTTCTTT	CASSLAGPGVNTEAFF
TRBJ2-7	-	TRBD1	TRBV29-1	15	TGCAGCGTTGAAGACACCGGGACAGGGGCCTACGAGCAGTACTTC	CSVEDTGTGAYEQYF
TRBJ2-7	-	-	TRBV19	14	TGTGCCAGTGCCTTACGGGACAAGTCCTACGAGCAGTACTTC	CASALRDKSYEQYF
TRBJ2-5	-	TRBD2	TRBV9	16	TGTGCCAGCAGCCCCGGCAGCGGGGGGGTCCAAGAGACCCAGTACTTC	CASSPGSGGVQETQYF
TRBJ2-7	-	TRBD2	TRBV5-4	15	TGTGCCAGCAGCTTGTGGGCTAGCGGTTTCGACGAGCAGTACTTC	CASSLWASGFDEQYF
TRBJ1-6	-	-	TRBV10-3	14	TGTGCCATCAGTGAGTCTCAGGAGGTTTCACCCCTCCACTTT	CAISESQEVSPLHF
TRBJ2-5	-	TRBD2	TRBV29-1	15	TGCAGCGTTGGGCCTAGCGGGGGATCGAAGGAGACCCAGTACTTC	CSVGPSGGSKETQYF
TRBJ1-2	-	-	TRBV5-4	15	TGTGCCAGCAGCTTGGCCAAGGAGGATACTTATGGCTACACCTTC	CASSLAKEDTYGYTF
TRBJ2-1	-	TRBD2	TRBV30	16	TGTGCCTGCAGCCCCCGTGGAGCGGGGGGGGTAGATGAGCAGTTCTTC	CACSPRGAGGVDEQFF
TRBJ2-1	once	-	TRBV7-2	17	TGTGCCAGCAGCTTAGAGTCGGCGACAGACCCTTACAATGAGCAGTTCTTC	CASSLESATDPYNEQFF
TRBJ2-5	-	TRBD2	TRBV19	13	TGTGCCAGTACTCCTAGCGGCCAAGAGACCCAGTACTTC	CASTPSGQETQYF
TRBJ2-3	-	-	TRBV7-2	13	TGTGCCAGCAGCTTAGCCAGGGAAGATACGCAGTATTTT	CASSLAREDTQYF
TRBJ2-3	-	TRBD2	TRBV5-6	16	TGTGCCAGCAGCCAATTACTAGCGGGAGGGGCAGATACGCAGTATTTT	CASSQLLAGGADTQYF
TRBJ2-1	-	-	TRBV4-3	18	TGCGCCAGCAGCCAAGTCCAGGGGCGCGTTAGCTCCTACAATGAGCAGTTCTTC	CASSQVQGRVSSYNEQFF
TRBJ2-3	-	TRBD2	TRBV7-3	13	TGTGCCAGCAGCGTCGACAGCGGGGACACGCAGTATTTT	CASSVDSGDTQYF
TRBJ2-7	-	-	TRBV4-3	17	TGCGCCAGCAGCCAAGTAGTTGCACAGGCGAGCTCCTACGAGCAGTACTTC	CASSQVVAQASSYEQYF
TRBJ1-5	once	-	TRBV6-1	13	TGTGCCAGCCAGACAGGCAACAATCAGCCCCAGCATTTT	CASQTGNNQPQHF
TRBJ1-1	-	-	TRBV4-2	16	TGTGCCAGCAGCCAAGAGGTCACCCGGGGGAACACTGAAGCTTTCTTT	CASSQEVTRGNTEAFF
TRBJ1-1	-	-	TRBV30	14	TGTGCCTGGAGTGCCCCAGGGGTTAGAACTGAAGCTTTCTTT	CAWSAPGVRTEAFF
TRBJ1-5	-	-	TRBV14	15	TGTGCCAGCAGCCAAGAGGGGCGGGGCGATCAGCCCCAGCATTTT	CASSQEGRGDQPQHF